The 10 T cell receptor beta chains listed next were all sequenced from one sample in a study of T-cell memory formation after mild COVID-19. From the 5' RACE reads, TCRdb called clonotypes with MiXCR, one entry per CDR3 protein. Of fewer than 700,000 distinct CDR3 sequences in the sample, 15% to 20% are singletons; the top ten hold around 12%. Sequenced sample: PBMCs or a T cell subset sorted from them (not recorded which). The receptors were sampled from an adult woman who had mild COVID-19 (a few samples of this study predate the infection). Cell type and time point are not known.

This clonotype came up many times. The chain combines TRBV5-6 with TRBJ2-1; 13 bases are a match to TRBD2. This CDR3 has 15 amino acids. The ends lost 2 bases at V and 7 bases at J; junction bases unmatched: 3. Germline V CDR1 and CDR2: SGHDT, YYEEEE. CDR3 sequence: CASSFRTSGGNEQFF. CDR3 DNA: TGTGCCAGCAGCTTTCGGACTAGCGGGGGAAATGAGCAGTTCTTC. The entire variable domain, with the rest obtained from reference TRBV5-6 and TRBJ2-1, is as follows: DAGVTQSPTHLIKTRGQQVTLRCSPKSGHDTVSWYQQALGQGPQFIFQYYEEEERQRGNFPDRFSGHQFPNYSSELNVNALLLGDSALYLCASSFRTSGGNEQFFGPGTRLTVL.

V is TRBV4-1 and J is TRBJ1-1, with TRBD1 identical over 7 bases. The trim removed 5 bases at V and 5 bases at J, leaving 2 bases unmatched. Germline-derived CDR1 and CDR2 are MGHRA and YSYEKL. The CDR3 loop spans 12 amino acids. This CDR3 is CASSKTGTEAFF. The CDR3 DNA is TGCGCCAGCAGCAAGACAGGGACTGAAGCTTTCTTT.

The chain has TRBV27 and TRBJ2-7, with unresolved D. The germline V and J ends were trimmed by 7 bases and 3 bases, with 19 bases remaining between them. Germline CDR1 reads MNHEY; CDR2 reads SMNVEV (reference sequence). The CDR3 runs 15 residues. This CDR3 reads CASTSLRVEFYEQYF. The CDR3 DNA reads as TGTGCCAGCACCTCCCTAAGGGTGGAGTTCTACGAGCAGTACTTC.

The chain carries TRBV5-1 and TRBJ2-7; TRBD1 aligns across 9 bases. The CDR3 runs 15 residues. Germline V gene data show CDR1 as SGHRS and CDR2 as YFSETQ. J lost 6 bases, V lost 3 bases, and 10 bases had no gene match. CDR3 sequence: CASSWDGTGSREQYF. DNA of the CDR3: TGCGCCAGCAGCTGGGACGGGACAGGGTCTCGCGAGCAGTACTTC.

The chain carries TRBV7-2 and TRBJ2-2, with 7 bases fitting TRBD2. The CDR3 contains 16 residues. V was clipped by 7 bases and J by 6 bases; unmatched bases: 14. The germline V gene has CDR1 SGHTA and CDR2 FQGNSA. CDR3 in DNA: TGTGCCAGCAAGCTTAGGGAGGGAGGGATCCCCGGGGAGCTGTTTTTT. It encodes CASKLREGGIPGELFF. The full variable domain, rest sourced from reference TRBV7-2 and TRBJ2-2, is GAGVSQSPSNKVTEKGKDVELRCDPISGHTALYWYRQSLGQGLEFLIYFQGNSAPDKSGLPSDRFSAERTGGSVSTLTIQRTQQEDSAVYLCASKLREGGIPGELFFGEGSRLTVL.

The gene calls are TRBV27 and TRBJ2-7; D is tentatively TRBD1 or TRBD2 (6 bases each). This CDR3 contains 15 residues. Germline CDR1 MNHEY, CDR2 SMNVEV (reference sequence). The V gene lost 0 bases and the J gene lost 4 bases, with 13 bases spanning the gap. This chain's CDR3 is CASSLSGGAGYEQYF. CDR3 nucleotides: TGTGCCAGCAGTTTATCGGGGGGCGCGGGATACGAGCAGTACTTC.

This chain joins TRBV7-9 and TRBJ2-4; D is uncertain. This CDR3 contains 14 residues. Per the germline V gene, CDR1 is SEHNR and CDR2 is FQNEAQ (reference sequence). Trimming stripped 2 bases from V and 7 bases from J, with 12 bases between. CDR3 nucleotides: TGTGCCAGCAGCTTACGTCCATGGGTGAACATTCAGTACTTC. Its protein product is CASSLRPWVNIQYF.

This rearrangement joins TRBV15 to TRBJ2-3; 8 bases are shared with TRBD2. In germline, CDR1 is LNHNV, CDR2 YYDKDF (reference sequence). The CDR3 totals 18 residues. Trimming at V came to 0 bases and at J to 6 bases, leaving 14 bases not matched to a gene. CDR3: CATSRDQVGAGEVDTQYF. The DNA for the CDR3 is TGTGCCACCAGCAGAGATCAAGTTGGAGCGGGAGAGGTTGATACGCAGTATTTT. Using reference TRBV15 and TRBJ2-3 for the parts outside the CDR3, the full variable domain is DAMVIQNPRYQVTQFGKPVTLSCSQTLNHNVMYWYQQKSSQAPKLLFHYYDKDFNNEADTPDNFQSRRPNTSFCFLDIRSPGLGDTAMYLCATSRDQVGAGEVDTQYFGPGTRLTVL.

This clonotype was seen only a few times. The V gene is TRBV4-3, the J gene TRBJ1-4, with unresolved D. Germline V gene data show CDR1 as LGHNA and CDR2 as YSLEER. Trimming removed 0 bases at V and 2 bases at J, with 7 bases between. CDR3 size: 15 residues. The CDR3 nucleotides read TGCGCCAGCAGCCAAGAAATCTGGACTAATGAAAAACTGTTTTTT. This encodes CASSQEIWTNEKLFF.

V is TRBV6-6 and J is TRBJ2-7; D not certain. The CDR3 is 14 residues long. With 5 bases removed from V and 4 bases from J, the gap between germline ends came to 15 bases. Germline-derived CDR1 and CDR2 are MNHNY and SVGAGI (reference sequence). CDR3 region: CASSPSSSAYEQYF. The CDR3 nucleotides read TGTGCCAGCAGTCCTAGTTCATCGGCTTACGAGCAGTACTTC.